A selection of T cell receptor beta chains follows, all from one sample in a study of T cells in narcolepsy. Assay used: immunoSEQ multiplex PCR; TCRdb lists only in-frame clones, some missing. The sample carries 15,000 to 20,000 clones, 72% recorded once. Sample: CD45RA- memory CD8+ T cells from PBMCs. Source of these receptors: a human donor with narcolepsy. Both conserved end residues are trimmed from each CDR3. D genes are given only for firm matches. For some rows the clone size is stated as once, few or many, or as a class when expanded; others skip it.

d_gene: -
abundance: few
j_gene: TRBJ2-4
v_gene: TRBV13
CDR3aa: ASSPPLGNPNIQY

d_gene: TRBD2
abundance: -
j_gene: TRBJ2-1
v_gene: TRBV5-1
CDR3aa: ASSSSTSASSSYNEQF

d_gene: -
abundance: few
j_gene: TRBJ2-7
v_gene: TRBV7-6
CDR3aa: ASSLSADYEQY

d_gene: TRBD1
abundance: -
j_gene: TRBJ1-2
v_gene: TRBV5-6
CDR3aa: ASSADGTGVYYGYT

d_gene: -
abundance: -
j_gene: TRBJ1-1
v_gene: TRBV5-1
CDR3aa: ASSLGENTEAF

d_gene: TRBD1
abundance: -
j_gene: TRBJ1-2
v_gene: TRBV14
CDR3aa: ASSQDVTGVYGYT

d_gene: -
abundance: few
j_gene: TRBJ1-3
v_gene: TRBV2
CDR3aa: ASWTGNTIY

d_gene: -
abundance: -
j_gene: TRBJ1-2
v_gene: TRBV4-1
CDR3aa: ASSQESYGYT

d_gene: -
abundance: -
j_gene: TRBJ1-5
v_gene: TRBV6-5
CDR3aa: ATRRASNQPQH

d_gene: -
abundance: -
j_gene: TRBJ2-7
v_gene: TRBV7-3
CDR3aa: ASSEGGGPDYEQY

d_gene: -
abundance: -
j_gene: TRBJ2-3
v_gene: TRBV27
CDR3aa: ASSVGSRGTDTQY

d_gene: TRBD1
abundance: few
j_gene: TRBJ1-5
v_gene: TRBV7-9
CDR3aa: ASSPGQGPSNQPQH

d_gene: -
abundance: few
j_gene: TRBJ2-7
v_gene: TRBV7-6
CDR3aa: ASSLYPGRYEQY

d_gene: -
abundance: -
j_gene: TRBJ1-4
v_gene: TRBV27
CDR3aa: ASSLGFATNEKLF

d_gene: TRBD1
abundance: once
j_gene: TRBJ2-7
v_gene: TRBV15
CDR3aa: ATSNRGNYEQY

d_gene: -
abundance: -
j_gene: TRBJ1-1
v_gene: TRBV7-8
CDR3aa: ASSLGVLLEAF

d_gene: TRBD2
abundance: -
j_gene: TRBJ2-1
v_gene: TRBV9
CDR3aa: ASSVSGTTYNEQF

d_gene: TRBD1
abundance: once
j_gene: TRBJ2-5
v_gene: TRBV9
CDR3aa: ASSGGQDQETQY

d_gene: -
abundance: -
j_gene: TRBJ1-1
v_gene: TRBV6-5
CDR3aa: ASSPSTGNTEAF

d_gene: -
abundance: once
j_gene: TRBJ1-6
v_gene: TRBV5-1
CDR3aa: ASSTRPGDNSPLH

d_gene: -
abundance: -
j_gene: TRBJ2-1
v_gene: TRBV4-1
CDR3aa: ASSQDGLEQF

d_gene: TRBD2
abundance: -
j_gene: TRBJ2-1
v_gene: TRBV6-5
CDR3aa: ASSYRDGGEQF

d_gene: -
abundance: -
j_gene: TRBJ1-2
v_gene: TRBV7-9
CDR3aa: ASSSLAGAVYGYT

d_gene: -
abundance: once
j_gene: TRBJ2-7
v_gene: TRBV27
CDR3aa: ASSYRSNYEQY

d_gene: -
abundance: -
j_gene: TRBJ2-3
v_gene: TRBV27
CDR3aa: ASSPLQGYTDTQY

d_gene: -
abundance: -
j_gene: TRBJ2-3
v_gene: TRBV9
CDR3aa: ASSVDRATDTQY

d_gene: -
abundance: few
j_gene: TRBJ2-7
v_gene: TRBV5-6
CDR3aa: ASSLGAYEQY

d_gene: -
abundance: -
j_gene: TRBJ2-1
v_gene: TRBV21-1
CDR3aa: ASSPGTRDEF

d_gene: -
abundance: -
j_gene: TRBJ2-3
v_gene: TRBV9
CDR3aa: ASSPWGSTSTDTQY

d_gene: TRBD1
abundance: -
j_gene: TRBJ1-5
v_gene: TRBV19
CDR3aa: ASSIRDRVGQPQH

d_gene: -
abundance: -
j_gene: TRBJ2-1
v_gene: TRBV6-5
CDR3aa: ASSLGDRFYNEQF

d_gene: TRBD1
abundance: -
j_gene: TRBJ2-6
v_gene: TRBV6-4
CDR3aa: ARAPGQARGGANVLT

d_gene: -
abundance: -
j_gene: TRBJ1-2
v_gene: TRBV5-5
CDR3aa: ASSPRGGGFGHGYT

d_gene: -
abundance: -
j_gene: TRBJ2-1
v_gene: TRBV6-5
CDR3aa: ASSYSPEQF

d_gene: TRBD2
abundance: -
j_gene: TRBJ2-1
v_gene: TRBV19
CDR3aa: ASSIASGNEQF

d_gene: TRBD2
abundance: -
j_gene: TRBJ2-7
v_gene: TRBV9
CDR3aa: ASSVAGGSSYEQY

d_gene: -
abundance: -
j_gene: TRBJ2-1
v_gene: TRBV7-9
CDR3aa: ASSPDQSSYNEQF

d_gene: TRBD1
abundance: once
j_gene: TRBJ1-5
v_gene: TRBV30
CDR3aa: AWSSGTGDQPQH

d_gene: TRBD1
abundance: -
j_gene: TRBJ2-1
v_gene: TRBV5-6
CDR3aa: ASSWSTGGEQF

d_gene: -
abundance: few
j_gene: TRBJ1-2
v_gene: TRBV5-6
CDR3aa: ASSLWPRDGYT

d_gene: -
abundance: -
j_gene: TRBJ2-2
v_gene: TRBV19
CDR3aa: ATKIWGADRFTGELF

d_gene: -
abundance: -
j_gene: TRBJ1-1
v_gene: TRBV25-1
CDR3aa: ASSVGRYTEAF

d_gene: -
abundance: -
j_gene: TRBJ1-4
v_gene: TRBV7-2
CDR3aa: ASRRTGSGNEKLF

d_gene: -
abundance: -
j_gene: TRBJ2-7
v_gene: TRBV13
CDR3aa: ASSSRRGYEQY

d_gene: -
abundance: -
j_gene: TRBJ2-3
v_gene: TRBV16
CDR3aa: ASSHRGADTQY

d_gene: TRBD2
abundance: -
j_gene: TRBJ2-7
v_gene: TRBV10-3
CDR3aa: AIRLAGEAYEQY

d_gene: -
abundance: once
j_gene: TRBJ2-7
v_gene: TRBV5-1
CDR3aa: ASSFGHTTYEQY

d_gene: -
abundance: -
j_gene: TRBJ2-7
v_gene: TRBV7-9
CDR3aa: ASSTGTLYEQY

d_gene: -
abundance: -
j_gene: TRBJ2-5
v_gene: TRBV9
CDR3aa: ASSVESILGTQY

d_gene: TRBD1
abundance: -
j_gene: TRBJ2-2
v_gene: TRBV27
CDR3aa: ASSLVWTGGDGELF

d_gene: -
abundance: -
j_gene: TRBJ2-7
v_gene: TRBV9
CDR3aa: ASSEKGTSYEQY

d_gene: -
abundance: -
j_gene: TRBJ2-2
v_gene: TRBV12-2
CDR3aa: ASRRTEGASGGSNTGELF

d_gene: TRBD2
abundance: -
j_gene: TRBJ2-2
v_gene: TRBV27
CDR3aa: ASNGLAAGTGELF

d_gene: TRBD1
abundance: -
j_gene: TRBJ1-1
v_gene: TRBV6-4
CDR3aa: ASRLSDRVEGEAF

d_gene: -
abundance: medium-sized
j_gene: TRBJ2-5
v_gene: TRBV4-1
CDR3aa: ASSQNVNGGTQY

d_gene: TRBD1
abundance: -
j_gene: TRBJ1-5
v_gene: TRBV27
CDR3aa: ASSITGGPYSNQPQH

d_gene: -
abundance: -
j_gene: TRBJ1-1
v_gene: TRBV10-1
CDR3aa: ASSVPANTEAF

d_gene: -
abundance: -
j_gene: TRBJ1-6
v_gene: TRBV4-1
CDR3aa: ASSQDNSNSPLH

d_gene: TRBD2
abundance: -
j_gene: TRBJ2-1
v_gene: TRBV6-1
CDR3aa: ASSDLGLAGRGSYNEQF

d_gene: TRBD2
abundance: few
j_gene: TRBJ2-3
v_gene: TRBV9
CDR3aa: ASSATSEFTDTQY